This T cell receptor beta chain was captured by sequencing in a study of regulatory T cells in long-lasting Graves disease. Study-wide results and limits: Favored gene segments in persistent disease were TRBV28, TRBJ1-2 and TRBJ2-5. Persistent Graves' patients had lower TCR diversity than newly diagnosed ones.

Described time point: persistent/refractory GD, antithyroid drugs over 5 years with positive TRAb. The TCR library was prepared using RNA isolated from PBMCs. Enrollment of patients was through an endocrinology department in Xi'an, China. TCR beta libraries were built with iRepertoire HTBI primers and Arm-PCR of CDR3 regions. TCRdb recomputed calls from the multiplex PCR reads with MiXCR, one row per CDR3 protein. In the table there are 650,000 to 850,000 distinct CDR3 sequences, approximately 29% of which are singletons. There are many counts of this clonotype. The antigen is undetermined. Germline CDR1 reads MDHEN; CDR2 reads SYDVKM. V was shortened by 5 bases and J by 0 bases, with 13 bases between the two germline ends. The CDR3 extends over 15 amino acids.

This sequence was found in a female donor with Graves disease. The rearrangement joins TRBV28 to TRBJ1-2, with D hard to call. The specimen comprised peripheral blood mononuclear cells (PBMCs), sampled when the disease was refractory, from a patient treated with antithyroid drugs. CDR3: CASSPLRSANYGYTF. The CDR3 DNA is TGTGCCAGCAGTCCCCTCAGGTCAGCTAACTATGGCTACACCTTC.